Listed below are T cell receptor beta chains from one sample, sequenced in a study of blood T cells in healthy people across ages. In TCRdb, the 5' RACE reads were re-called with MiXCR into one record per CDR3 protein. Found here are about 670,000 distinct CDR3 sequences, more than 45% of them singletons; the top ten hold around an eighth. What was sequenced was blood. The origin of the receptors is a woman aged 80 or over in good health. Each CDR3 is given with its conserved first and last residue. D genes are given only for firm matches. A clone size is listed for some rows: how often the clone was seen (once, few, many), or a class if it is expanded.

TRBD2 | . | TRBJ2-1 | TRBV7-2 | CASSFRGGAGGFDEQFF | TGTGCCAGCAGCTTCCGGGGAGGAGCGGGGGGTTTCGATGAGCAGTTCTTC
TRBD1 | . | TRBJ1-1 | TRBV27 | CASTSGGTGGEAFF | TGTGCCAGCACCTCAGGGGGGACAGGGGGTGAAGCTTTCTTT
. | few | TRBJ2-2 | TRBV10-3 | CAISESGSTGELFF | TGTGCCATCAGTGAGTCAGGGAGCACCGGGGAGCTGTTTTTT
. | . | TRBJ1-6 | TRBV2 | CASSEALADRNSPLHF | TGTGCCAGCAGTGAAGCGCTTGCGGACAGAAATTCACCCCTCCACTTT
. | . | TRBJ2-1 | TRBV6-5 | CASSYSGTFGINEQFF | TGTGCCAGCAGTTACTCGGGTACTTTCGGCATCAATGAGCAGTTCTTC
TRBD2 | . | TRBJ2-1 | TRBV20-1 | CSARRGTSFHEQFF | TGCAGTGCTAGAAGGGGGACTAGCTTCCATGAGCAGTTCTTC
. | many | TRBJ2-7 | TRBV11-2 | CASSFRGRESEQYF | TGTGCCAGCAGCTTCCGGGGGCGCGAGAGCGAGCAGTACTTC
. | . | TRBJ1-1 | TRBV16 | CASSPDGWQAFF | TGTGCCAGCAGTCCTGATGGGTGGCAAGCTTTCTTT
TRBD1 | . | TRBJ1-2 | TRBV28 | CASSSGTGLLDYGYTF | TGTGCCAGCAGTTCCGGGACAGGATTGTTGGACTATGGCTACACCTTC
. | . | TRBJ2-3 | TRBV18 | CASSPFRTASTDTQYF | TGTGCCAGCTCACCATTCCGGACAGCCAGCACAGATACGCAGTATTTT
TRBD1 | . | TRBJ1-4 | TRBV29-1 | CSVEKGQGEKLFF | TGCAGCGTTGAAAAGGGACAGGGGGAAAAACTGTTTTTT
TRBD1 | many | TRBJ2-7 | TRBV20-1 | CSARLWTGSYEQYF | TGCAGTGCTAGGCTCTGGACAGGCTCCTACGAGCAGTACTTC
. | . | TRBJ2-4 | TRBV12-3/TRBV12-4 | CASSFVAGLAKNIQYF | TGTGCCAGCAGTTTTGTTGCGGGCCTAGCCAAAAACATTCAGTACTTC
. | . | TRBJ2-7 | TRBV11-2 | CASSLASEYEQYF | TGTGCCAGCAGCTTGGCTAGCGAGTACGAGCAGTACTTC
. | . | TRBJ2-7 | TRBV29-1 | CSVLAYEQYF | TGCAGCGTTTTAGCCTACGAGCAGTACTTC
. | once | TRBJ2-3 | TRBV29-1 | CSSPLGTDTQYF | TGCAGCTCCCCCCTAGGCACAGATACGCAGTATTTT
TRBD1 | . | TRBJ1-2 | TRBV20-1 | CSVGTDSYGYTF | TGCAGTGTTGGGACAGACAGCTATGGCTACACCTTC
TRBD1 | many | TRBJ1-4 | TRBV28 | CASSATGEKLFF | TGTGCCAGCAGTGCGACAGGGGAAAAACTGTTTTTT
. | many | TRBJ2-5 | TRBV27 | CASKGSADQETQYF | TGTGCCAGCAAGGGTAGCGCGGATCAAGAGACCCAGTACTTC
. | . | TRBJ2-5 | TRBV7-9 | CASSSLPAQKTQYF | TGTGCCAGCAGCTCTCTCCCTGCTCAGAAGACCCAGTACTTC
. | many | TRBJ2-1 | TRBV20-1 | CSARLNEQFF | TGCAGTGCCCGGTTAAATGAGCAGTTCTTC
TRBD2 | few | TRBJ2-3 | TRBV20-1 | CSARPAGEGTDTQYF | TGCAGTGCTAGACCAGCGGGAGAGGGCACAGATACGCAGTATTTT
. | . | TRBJ2-5 | TRBV7-6 | CASSSRQEETQYF | TGTGCCAGCAGCTCACGACAGGAAGAGACCCAGTACTTC
. | many | TRBJ2-7 | TRBV9 | CASSPDLFSYEQYF | TGTGCCAGCTCCCCGGACTTGTTTTCCTACGAGCAGTACTTC
. | few | TRBJ2-2 | TRBV21-1 | CASRPPLLGQNTGELFF | TGTGCCAGCAGACCTCCTTTACTGGGACAGAACACCGGGGAGCTGTTTTTT
. | many | TRBJ2-3 | TRBV4-1 | CASSQAGHPVTDTQYF | TGCGCCAGCAGCCAAGCGGGACACCCAGTCACAGATACGCAGTATTTT
TRBD1 | . | TRBJ1-2 | TRBV6-5 | CASSRDRRSLTGGYTF | TGTGCCAGCAGCCGGGACAGGCGGTCTCTAACTGGTGGCTACACCTTC